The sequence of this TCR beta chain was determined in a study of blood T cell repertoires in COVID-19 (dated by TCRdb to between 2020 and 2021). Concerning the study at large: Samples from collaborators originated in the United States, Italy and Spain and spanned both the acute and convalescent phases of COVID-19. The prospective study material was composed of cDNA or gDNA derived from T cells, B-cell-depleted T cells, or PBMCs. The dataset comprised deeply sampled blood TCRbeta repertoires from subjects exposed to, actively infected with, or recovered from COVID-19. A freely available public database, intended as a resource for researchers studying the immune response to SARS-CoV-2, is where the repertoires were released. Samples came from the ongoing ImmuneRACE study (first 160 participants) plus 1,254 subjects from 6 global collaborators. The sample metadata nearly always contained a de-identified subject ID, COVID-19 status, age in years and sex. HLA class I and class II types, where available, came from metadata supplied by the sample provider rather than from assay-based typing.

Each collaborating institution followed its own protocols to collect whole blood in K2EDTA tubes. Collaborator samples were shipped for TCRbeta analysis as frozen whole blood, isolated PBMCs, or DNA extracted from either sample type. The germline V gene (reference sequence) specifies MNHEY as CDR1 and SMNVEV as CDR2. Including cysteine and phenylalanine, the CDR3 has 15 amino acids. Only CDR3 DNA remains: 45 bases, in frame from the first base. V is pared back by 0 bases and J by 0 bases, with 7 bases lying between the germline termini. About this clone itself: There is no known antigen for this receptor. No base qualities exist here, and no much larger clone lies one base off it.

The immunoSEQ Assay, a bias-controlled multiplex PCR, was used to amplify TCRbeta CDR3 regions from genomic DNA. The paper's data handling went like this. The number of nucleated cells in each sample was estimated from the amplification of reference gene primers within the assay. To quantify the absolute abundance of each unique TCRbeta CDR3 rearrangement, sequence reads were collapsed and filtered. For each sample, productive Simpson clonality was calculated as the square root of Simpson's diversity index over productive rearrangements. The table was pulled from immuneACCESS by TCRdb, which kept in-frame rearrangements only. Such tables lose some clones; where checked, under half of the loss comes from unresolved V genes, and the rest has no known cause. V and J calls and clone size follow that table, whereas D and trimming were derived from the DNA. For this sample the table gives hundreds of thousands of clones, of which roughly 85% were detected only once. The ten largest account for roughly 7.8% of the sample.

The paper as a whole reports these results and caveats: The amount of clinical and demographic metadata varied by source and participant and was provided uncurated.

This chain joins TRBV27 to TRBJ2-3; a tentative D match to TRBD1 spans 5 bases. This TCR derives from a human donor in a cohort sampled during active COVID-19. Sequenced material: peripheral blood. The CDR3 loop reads CASSLSTVSTDTQYF. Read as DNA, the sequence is TGTGCCAGCAGTTTATCGACAGTAAGCACAGATACGCAGTATTTT.